The sequence of this TCR beta chain was determined in a study of T cell responses to AZD1222 COVID-19 vaccine. V gave up 2 bases and J gave up 9 bases, with 5 bases separating them. The CDR3 runs 11 residues. CDR1 is SEHNR and CDR2 is FQNEAQ in the germline V gene (reference sequence). Generated by immunoSEQ multiplex PCR, the TCRdb table keeps only in-frame clones and is missing some. The sample consists of 110,000 to 150,000 clones, approximately 93% of them appearing once. The V gene is TRBV7-9, the J gene TRBJ2-1; D remains ambiguous. This receptor was identified in an adult who had recovered from COVID-19. Sequencing was performed on peripheral blood, taken after recovery from COVID-19. This chain's CDR3 is CASSLSVEQFF. CDR3 nucleotide sequence: TGTGCCAGCAGCTTATCAGTTGAGCAGTTCTTC.